These 9 T cell receptor beta chains came from one sample sequenced in a study of human T cells and chemical hapten exposure. Time point meaning: patch test 3, about 24 weeks after DPC sensitization. Treatment here: therapeutic diphenylcyclopropenone sensitization with weekly scalp DPC. MiXCR was run by TCRdb on the RACE reads, yielding one entry per CDR3 protein. Among some 32,000 distinct CDR3 sequences listed, almost 6% were seen once. The specimen was whole blood, collected in connection with sensitization to the hapten diphenylcyclopropenone (DPC). The receptor source for this set is a man between 25 and 39 years old with alopecia areata. Some clones in this sample may be carry-over from other donors' samples.

This clonotype was seen at least ten times. The chain employs TRBV27 and TRBJ2-7; 10 positions match TRBD2. With V trimmed by 7 bases and J by 6 bases, 12 bases remained unmatched. The germline CDR1 and CDR2 sequences are MNHEY and SMNVEV (reference sequence). CDR3 length: 15 residues. CDR3 nucleotide sequence: TGTGCCAGCACCTCATTTTCTAGCGGGAGTCTCGAGCAGTACTTC. The encoded protein is CASTSFSSGSLEQYF.

This clonotype was seen ten or more times. The limits of the CDR3 on the DNA are not certain, so only TCRdb's listed CDR3 is given. The rearrangement uses TRBV7-9 and TRBJ2-2; TRBD1 is the table's D call and was not checked against the DNA. Germline V CDR1 and CDR2: SEHNR, FQNEAQ (reference sequence). A total of 17 residues make up the CDR3, ends included. The CDR3 loop is CASSWGKGTVPGELLFF.

This clonotype was observed at least ten times. The chain links TRBV20-1 to TRBJ2-7; 15 bases map to TRBD2. V was pared by 5 bases and J by 5 bases, with 13 bases of the junction left unmatched. CDR1 is DFQATT and CDR2 is SNEGSKA in the germline V gene (reference sequence). The CDR3 consists of 17 residues. In nucleotides, the CDR3 is TGCAGTGCTCACGGGACTAGCGGGGGGTCTGAGCCCCACGAGCAGTACTTC. It is translated as CSAHGTSGGSEPHEQYF.

In its sample, this clonotype was seen many times. The CDR3 here is CALESGQHTDTQYF. The CDR3 DNA reads TGTGCCTTGGAGAGTGGACAGCACACAGATACGCAGTATTTT. This chain uses TRBV30 with TRBJ2-3; a possible D gene is TRBD1 (6 bases). CDR1 GTSNPN and CDR2 SVGIG come from the germline V gene (reference sequence). This CDR3 has 14 residues. V was trimmed by 7 bases and J by 2 bases, leaving 16 bases between them.

This clonotype was recorded at least ten times. The V and J genes are TRBV7-6 and TRBJ2-3, with D perhaps matching TRBD1 (6 bases). The CDR3 length is 16 residues. Per the germline V gene, CDR1 is SGHVS and CDR2 is FNYEAQ. V lost 4 bases, J lost 0 bases, and 14 bases lay in between. CDR3 loop: CASSSFTGSSTDTQYF. The CDR3 DNA follows: TGTGCCAGCAGCTCCTTTACAGGGTCTAGCACAGATACGCAGTATTTT.

This clonotype was picked up many times. The chain uses TRBV27 and TRBJ1-5; 7 positions match TRBD1. The CDR3 totals 17 residues. The junction had 13 bases not matched to a gene; V was cut back by 5 bases and J by 3 bases. In germline, CDR1 is MNHEY, CDR2 SMNVEV (reference sequence). The CDR3 DNA sequence: TGTGCCAGCAGTCCCGGACAGGCACTGACCAACAATCAGCCCCAGCATTTT. Amino acids: CASSPGQALTNNQPQHF.

In this sample, this clonotype turned up many times. The chain has TRBV18 and TRBJ1-4; 9 bases agree with TRBD1. This CDR3 has 15 residues. In germline, CDR1 is KGHSH, CDR2 LQKENI. V gave up 1 base and J gave up 6 bases; unmatched junction bases: 3. The CDR3 sequence: CASSPRTGDYEKLFF. CDR3 DNA: TGTGCCAGCTCACCACGGACAGGGGATTATGAAAAACTGTTTTTT. Using reference TRBV18 and TRBJ1-4 for the parts outside the CDR3, the full variable domain is NAGVMQNPRHLVRRRGQEARLRCSPMKGHSHVYWYRQLPEEGLKFMVYLQKENIIDESGMPKERFSAEFPKEGPSILRIQQVVRGDSAAYFCASSPRTGDYEKLFFGSGTQLSVL.

In this sample, this clonotype turned up many times. V usage is TRBV20-1 and J usage is TRBJ2-3; D is unclear. This CDR3 spans 18 amino acids. Germline assignment: CDR1 DFQATT and CDR2 SNEGSKA (reference sequence). V was clipped by 0 bases and J by 2 bases, with 21 bases between them. This CDR3 reads CSARDWYIEVPPTDTQYF. The CDR3 region has the DNA TGCAGTGCTAGAGATTGGTATATCGAGGTTCCTCCCACAGATACGCAGTATTTT.

This clonotype appeared many times. The chain joins TRBV10-2 to TRBJ2-1; D is unclear. Germline-derived CDR1 and CDR2 are WSHSY and SAAADI. The V end lost 9 bases, the J end lost 0 bases, and 12 bases lay between the germline ends. The CDR3 is 14 residues long. The CDR3 DNA reads TGCGCCAGGTCTGAGCCGCTCTCCTACAATGAGCAGTTCTTC. It specifies CARSEPLSYNEQFF.